The rows below give T cell receptor beta chains drawn from one sample of a study of OX40 agonist ivuxolimab in advanced cancers. Using immunoSEQ multiplex PCR, the repertoire was profiled, and TCRdb retains in-frame clones only, with some absent. Of tens of thousands of clones in the sample, 83% are singletons; the top ten hold 3.1%. Sample: CD4+ or CD8+ T cells sorted from blood, taken in a trial of the OX40 agonist ivuxolimab. The receptors were gathered from an adult with an advanced solid tumor such as melanoma, head and neck, liver or kidney cancer. Each CDR3 is given with its conserved first and last residue. Fields, in order: J gene, clone size, CDR3 length, V gene, D gene, CDR3 DNA, CDR3 protein. A D gene is named only where the DNA matches it firmly. Clone size is not always given. Where it is, it says once, few, many or a class for expanded clones.

TRBJ2-1 | few | 14 | TRBV6-1 | TRBD2 | TGTGCCAGCAGTGAAGCGTGGCCGGGAGGTGAGCAGTTCTTC | CASSEAWPGGEQFF
TRBJ2-1 | NA | 15 | TRBV7-2 | TRBD2 | TGTGCCAGCAACAAAGGGGTAGCGGGAGCGGGTGAGCAGTTCTTC | CASNKGVAGAGEQFF
TRBJ1-3 | NA | 12 | TRBV29-1 | NA | TGCAGCGTCGCCGGGACAGGAAACACCATATATTTT | CSVAGTGNTIYF
TRBJ2-4 | NA | 15 | TRBV19 | NA | TGTGCCAGTAGTATAGATCGGAGAGGGGGAGGCATTCAGTACTTC | CASSIDRRGGGIQYF
TRBJ1-2 | NA | 14 | TRBV7-9 | TRBD1 | TGTGCCAGAAGCTTTACAGGGGGCGCGGGAGGCTACACCTTC | CARSFTGGAGGYTF
TRBJ1-2 | NA | 13 | TRBV5-8 | TRBD1 | TGTGCCAGCAGCCAGGACAGGGTCTATGGCTACACCTTC | CASSQDRVYGYTF
TRBJ2-5 | NA | 16 | TRBV10-3 | TRBD2 | TGTGCCATCAGTGCGATAGCGGGAGGGTCCCAAGAGACCCAGTACTTC | CAISAIAGGSQETQYF
TRBJ1-6 | NA | 15 | TRBV18 | TRBD1 | TGTGCCAGCTCACCCTCCGGGACAGCAACTTCACCCCTCCACTTT | CASSPSGTATSPLHF
TRBJ1-6 | few | 15 | TRBV27 | NA | TGTGCCAGCAGTCCCAGTTGGCAGTCCGATTCACCCCTCCACTTT | CASSPSWQSDSPLHF
TRBJ2-3 | few | 17 | TRBV10-2 | TRBD2 | TGCGCCAGCAGTGAGAAGTTCGGGGGAGGGTTTACAGATACGCAGTATTTT | CASSEKFGGGFTDTQYF
TRBJ1-1 | NA | 14 | TRBV4-1 | TRBD1 | TGCGCCAGCAGCCGGGACAGAATGAACACTGAAGCTTTCTTT | CASSRDRMNTEAFF
TRBJ1-1 | NA | 13 | TRBV7-3 | TRBD1 | TGTGCCAGCAGCCTACAGGGGGTCACTGAAGCTTTCTTT | CASSLQGVTEAFF
TRBJ1-3 | NA | 14 | TRBV18 | NA | TGTGCCAGCTCGGCCGGGACCCAAGGAAACACCATATATTTT | CASSAGTQGNTIYF
TRBJ2-1 | NA | 14 | TRBV6-6 | NA | TGTGCCAGCAGTTACAGGACAGACTACAATGAGCAGTTCTTC | CASSYRTDYNEQFF
TRBJ1-1 | NA | 14 | TRBV6-6 | NA | TGTGCCAGCAGTTTTCGGACTGTGAACACTGAAGCTTTCTTT | CASSFRTVNTEAFF
TRBJ2-3 | NA | 17 | TRBV6-1 | TRBD2 | TGTGCCAGCAGTGGGGCGGGTAGGGGAGGGCCGAGAGATACGCAGTATTTT | CASSGAGRGGPRDTQYF
TRBJ2-3 | NA | 15 | TRBV7-2 | TRBD2 | TGTGCCAGCAGCTTAGCAACGGGAGGGGGTAATACGCAGTATTTT | CASSLATGGGNTQYF
TRBJ1-1 | few | 12 | TRBV30 | NA | TGTGCCTGGGAAAGGGTAGACACTGAAGCTTTCTTT | CAWERVDTEAFF
TRBJ2-5 | NA | 15 | TRBV28 | NA | TGTGCCAGCAGTTCCCCTAGGGGGGGCCTGGAGACCCAGTACTTC | CASSSPRGGLETQYF
TRBJ1-3 | once | 18 | TRBV4-1 | NA | TGCGCCAGCAGCCAATACTACCTACAGGACAGCTCTGGAAACACCATATATTTT | CASSQYYLQDSSGNTIYF
TRBJ2-3 | NA | 12 | TRBV18 | NA | TGTGCCAGCTCACCGGAAGGGTGGGCGCAGTATTTT | CASSPEGWAQYF
TRBJ2-3 | NA | 15 | TRBV5-1 | TRBD2 | TGCGCCAGCAGCCCCTTAGCGGGAGCTAGAGATACGCAGTATTTT | CASSPLAGARDTQYF
TRBJ2-1 | NA | 15 | TRBV18 | NA | TGTGCCAGCTCACCCCTCCCAAGGGGCGGAGATGAGCAGTTCTTC | CASSPLPRGGDEQFF
TRBJ1-2 | NA | 14 | TRBV28 | NA | TGTGCCAGCAGCCCTACGACAGGTCACTATGGCTACACCTTC | CASSPTTGHYGYTF
TRBJ1-1 | NA | 15 | TRBV4-2 | NA | TGTGCCAGCAGCCAGACGGGACACTTAAGGACTGAAGCTTTCTTT | CASSQTGHLRTEAFF
TRBJ1-2 | NA | 13 | TRBV28 | TRBD1 | TGTGCCAGCGGGGACAGGGCGCACTATGGCTACACCTTC | CASGDRAHYGYTF
TRBJ1-4 | NA | 14 | TRBV2 | TRBD1 | TGTGCCAGCTCGAAGGACAGGGGGTATGAAAAACTGTTTTTT | CASSKDRGYEKLFF
TRBJ2-2 | NA | 16 | TRBV18 | TRBD1 | TGTGCCAGCTCACCGTCCGGGACAGCGAACACCGGGGAGCTGTTTTTT | CASSPSGTANTGELFF
TRBJ1-5 | NA | 16 | TRBV6-6 | TRBD1 | TGTGCCAGCAGTTACTCTGGACAGGATGGGGTTCAGCCCCAGCATTTT | CASSYSGQDGVQPQHF
TRBJ1-6 | NA | 16 | TRBV27 | TRBD1 | TGTGCCAGCAGTTTGACAGGGGGATCCTATAATTCACCCCTCCACTTT | CASSLTGGSYNSPLHF
TRBJ1-1 | few | 15 | TRBV14 | NA | TGTGCCAGCAGCCCCCTCGGGAGGGGGGGCACTGAAGCTTTCTTT | CASSPLGRGGTEAFF
TRBJ2-3 | NA | 16 | TRBV5-1 | TRBD2 | TGCGCCAGCAGCGTCTGGACTAGCGTAAGCACAGATACGCAGTATTTT | CASSVWTSVSTDTQYF
TRBJ1-1 | NA | 13 | TRBV18 | TRBD1 | TGTGCCAGCTCAGAGGGGGCGAACACTGAAGCTTTCTTT | CASSEGANTEAFF
TRBJ1-1 | NA | 13 | TRBV6-5 | NA | TGTGCCAGCTGTCGGCAGGGCCACACTGAAGCTTTCTTT | CASCRQGHTEAFF
TRBJ1-4 | NA | 15 | TRBV13 | TRBD1 | TGTGCCAGCAGCTTAAGACAGGGGGCGGGTGAAAAACTGTTTTTT | CASSLRQGAGEKLFF
TRBJ2-1 | NA | 14 | TRBV30 | NA | TGTGCCTGGAGCGGGGGTAGCTCCTACAATGAGCAGTTCTTC | CAWSGGSSYNEQFF
TRBJ2-2 | NA | 15 | TRBV9 | NA | TGTGCCAGCAGCGTAAATCGACCGGGGGCGGGGGAGCTGTTTTTT | CASSVNRPGAGELFF
TRBJ2-6 | NA | 14 | TRBV6-1 | TRBD1 | TGTGCCAGCAGCGACAGGGCTTGGGCCAACGTCCTGACTTTC | CASSDRAWANVLTF
TRBJ2-5 | once | 14 | TRBV29-1 | NA | TGCAGCGTTGAAAAGGGCAGGGTCGGGGAGACCCAGTACTTC | CSVEKGRVGETQYF
TRBJ2-3 | NA | 17 | TRBV5-4 | TRBD2 | TGTGCCAGCAGCCTCCGGACTAGCGGGGGGTTCACAGATACGCAGTATTTT | CASSLRTSGGFTDTQYF
TRBJ2-1 | NA | 15 | TRBV10-1 | NA | TGCGCCAGCAGTGGGGCGGGCCCCCCCGGCGATGAGCAGTTCTTC | CASSGAGPPGDEQFF
TRBJ1-2 | few | 14 | TRBV5-1 | NA | TGCGCCAGCAGCTTGGGTCTAGGGGACTATGGCTACACCTTC | CASSLGLGDYGYTF